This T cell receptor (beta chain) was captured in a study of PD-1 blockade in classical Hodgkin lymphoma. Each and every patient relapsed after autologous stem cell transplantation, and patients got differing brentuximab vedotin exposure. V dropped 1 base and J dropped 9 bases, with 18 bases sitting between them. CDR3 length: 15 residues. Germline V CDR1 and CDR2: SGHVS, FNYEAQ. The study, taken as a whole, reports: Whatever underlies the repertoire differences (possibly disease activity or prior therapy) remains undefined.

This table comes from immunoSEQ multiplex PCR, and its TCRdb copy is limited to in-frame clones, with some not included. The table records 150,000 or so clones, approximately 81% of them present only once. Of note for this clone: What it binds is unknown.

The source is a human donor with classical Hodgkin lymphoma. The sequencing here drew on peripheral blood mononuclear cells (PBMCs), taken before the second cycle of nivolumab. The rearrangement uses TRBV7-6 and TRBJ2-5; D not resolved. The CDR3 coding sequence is TGTGCCAGCAGCTTAGTTAGTCCCAACACCCCACCCCAGTACTTC. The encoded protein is CASSLVSPNTPPQYF.